In its sample, the clone carrying this TCR beta chain was seen once. Its antigen is unidentified. The data are from a study of shared clonotypes between healthy human individuals. Study as a whole: Donor composition was a couple of women and a few men, aged 18 to 49. CD4 naive cells filled three plates per donor, CD4 memory three, CD8 naive two and CD8 memory one.

Notes on the study in general: It was the few donors that limited the genetic and exposure-history diversity represented.

Per the germline V gene, CDR1 is SGHRS and CDR2 is YFSETQ. Trimming cost V 0 bases and J 4 bases, with 17 bases left between them. The CDR3 consists of 17 residues. TCRdb's copy holds only in-frame clones and misses some; the assay was immunoSEQ multiplex PCR. The data contain 2 million to 3 million clones, around 90% of them seen just once; the ten biggest clones take up roughly 0.15%. The healthy adult donors were HIV-negative and reported no recent acute infections or vaccinations. The sample comprised naive CD4+ T cells sorted from blood. Described subset: CD45RA+ positively selected. The chain combines TRBV5-1 with TRBJ2-1, with D possibly called TRBD1 or TRBD2 (5 bases each). The sequence derives from a man between 18 and 29 years old in good health. The CDR3 loop reads CASSLVPGHSTYNEQFF. CDR3 coding DNA: TGCGCCAGCAGCTTGGTTCCGGGGCATTCGACTTACAATGAGCAGTTCTTC. Full variable domain (remainder filled in from reference TRBV5-1 and TRBJ2-1): KAGVTQTPRYLIKTRGQQVTLSCSPISGHRSVSWYQQTPGQGLQFLFEYFSETQRNKGNFPGRFSGRQFSNSRSEMNVSTLELGDSALYLCASSLVPGHSTYNEQFFGPGTRLTVL.